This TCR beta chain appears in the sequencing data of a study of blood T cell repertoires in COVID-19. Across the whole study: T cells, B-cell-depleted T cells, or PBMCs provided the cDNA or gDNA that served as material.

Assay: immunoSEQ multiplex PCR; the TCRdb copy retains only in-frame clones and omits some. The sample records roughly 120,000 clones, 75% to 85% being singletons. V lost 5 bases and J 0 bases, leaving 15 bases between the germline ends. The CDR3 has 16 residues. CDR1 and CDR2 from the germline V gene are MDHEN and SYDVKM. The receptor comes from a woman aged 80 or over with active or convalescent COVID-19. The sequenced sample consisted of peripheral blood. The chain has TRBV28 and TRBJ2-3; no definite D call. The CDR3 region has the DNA TGTGCCAGCAGTGGGTTGGGCAGGCCCAGCACAGATACGCAGTATTTT. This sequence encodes CASSGLGRPSTDTQYF.